These 8 T cell receptor beta chains originate from one sample sequenced in a study of blood T cell repertoires in COVID-19. Sequencing was performed with immunoSEQ multiplex PCR; in TCRdb, only in-frame clones are kept and a portion is missing. The table includes 130,000 to 150,000 clones, 84% detected once. Sequences were obtained from peripheral blood. The receptors come from a human donor in a cohort sampled during active COVID-19.

This clone was counted only a few times. The chain links TRBV7-8 to TRBJ2-3, with 7 positions matching TRBD2. In germline, CDR1 is SGHVS, CDR2 FQNEAQ. The CDR3 runs 18 residues. With 0 bases clipped from V and 1 base from J, the junction kept 10 bases outside the gene matches. CDR3 DNA: TGTGCCAGCAGCTTAGCGCCACTCGGGGCGGGGGGCACAGATACGCAGTATTTT. Its protein product is CASSLAPLGAGGTDTQYF.

The chain joins TRBV30 to TRBJ1-2; 7 positions match TRBD1. Germline-derived CDR1 and CDR2 are GTSNPN and SVGIG (reference sequence). Germline trimming cut 2 bases from V and 2 bases from J; bases unmatched to any gene: 5. The CDR3 sequence is 14 residues long. For the CDR3, the DNA is TGTGCCTGGAGTCGGACAGGCCCAAACTATGGCTACACCTTC. Translating gives CAWSRTGPNYGYTF.

This clone was seen more than once but under ten times. The V and J genes are TRBV30 and TRBJ1-1; 7 nucleotides match TRBD1. Looked up from germline, CDR1 is GTSNPN and CDR2 is SVGIG (reference sequence). The CDR3 sequence is 14 residues long. With 3 bases clipped from V and 0 bases from J, the junction kept 4 bases outside the gene matches. The DNA of the CDR3 is TGTGCCTGGAGGCGCGACAGGGTGAACACTGAAGCTTTCTTT. This gives the protein CAWRRDRVNTEAFF.

This clone was seen just once. The CDR3 DNA reads as TGTGCCAGCGGTCTAGCGGGGGACCTAAATCAGTACTTC. Translated: CASGLAGDLNQYF. The V gene is TRBV14, the J gene TRBJ2-5; 10 bases are a match to TRBD2. The CDR3 contains 13 residues. V dropped 8 bases and J dropped 11; count of bases not matched to a gene: 11. Germline CDR1 reads SGHDN; CDR2 reads FVKESK.

The chain carries TRBV5-4 and TRBJ1-2; D gene ambiguous. V gave up 0 bases and J gave up 8 bases, with 17 bases separating them. The CDR3 totals 15 residues. Germline CDR1 reads SGHNT; CDR2 reads YYREEE (reference sequence). This CDR3 is CASSLVGGQFSGYTF. In DNA, the CDR3 is TGTGCCAGCAGCTTGGTGGGAGGGCAGTTTTCGGGCTACACCTTC.

This chain connects TRBV6-5 to TRBJ1-1; 7 bases are a match to TRBD1. V shed 6 bases and J 1 base; nucleotides not matched to a gene: 5. This CDR3 has 14 residues. Germline V gives CDR1 MNHEY, CDR2 SVGAGI. CDR3 sequence (DNA): TGTGCCAGCAGCCAACGGACAGGGAACACTGAAGCTTTCTTT. Protein sequence: CASSQRTGNTEAFF.

V is TRBV27 and J is TRBJ1-2; unclear D gene. Per germline, CDR1 MNHEY and CDR2 SMNVEV (reference sequence). Trimming shortened V by 8 bases and J by 4 bases, and 14 bases separated the two germline ends. The CDR3 is made up of 13 amino acids. Here the CDR3 reads CASGVPGFYGYTF. Written as DNA, the CDR3 is TGTGCCAGCGGGGTTCCGGGGTTCTATGGCTACACCTTC.

V is TRBV28 and J is TRBJ2-1; 11 positions agree with TRBD1. Germline loops: CDR1 MDHEN, CDR2 SYDVKM. Losses at the gene ends were 8 bases for V and 5 bases for J; bases not matched to a gene: 2. There are 13 residues in the CDR3. The CDR3 loop is CASWDRGNNEQFF. The CDR3 nucleotides are TGTGCCAGCTGGGACAGGGGGAACAATGAGCAGTTCTTC.